This TCR beta chain stems from a study of T cell clones after liver transplantation. As for the study in general: A pre-transplant mixed lymphocyte reaction with TCRbeta sequencing defined graft-donor-reactive clones followed in post-transplant blood. Three of the eight recipients were HCV-positive; the rest had non-autoimmune, non-viral transplant indications. Until 12-24 months post-transplant, subjects got standard immunosuppression and no induction.

Germline V lookup: CDR1 MNHEY, CDR2 SMNVEV (reference sequence). The CDR3 extends over 15 amino acids. The germline V and J ends were trimmed by 1 base and 2 bases, with 11 bases remaining between them. Using immunoSEQ multiplex PCR, the repertoire was profiled, and TCRdb retains in-frame clones only, with some absent. The sample has tens of thousands of clones, nearly 80% seen once; the top ten hold under 45%. The chain joins TRBV27 to TRBJ1-2; D not resolved. The sample here was CD8+ T cells from blood, taken approximately 54 months after liver transplant. The origin of this receptor is a human patient who received a liver transplant. Among the T cells, some may be from the graft donor. CDR3 loop: CASSLYGSGNYGYTF. For the CDR3, the DNA is TGTGCCAGCAGTTTATATGGGTCGGGGAACTATGGCTACACCTTC.